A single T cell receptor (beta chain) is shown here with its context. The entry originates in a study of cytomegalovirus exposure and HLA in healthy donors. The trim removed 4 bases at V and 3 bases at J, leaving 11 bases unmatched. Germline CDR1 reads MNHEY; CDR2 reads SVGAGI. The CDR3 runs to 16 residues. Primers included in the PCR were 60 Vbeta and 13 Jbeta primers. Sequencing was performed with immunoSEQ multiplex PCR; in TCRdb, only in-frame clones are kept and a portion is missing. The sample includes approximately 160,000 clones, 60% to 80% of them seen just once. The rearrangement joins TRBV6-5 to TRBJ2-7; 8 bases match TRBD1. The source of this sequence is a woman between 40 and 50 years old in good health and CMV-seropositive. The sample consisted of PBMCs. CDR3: CASSSNTGGRGYEQYF. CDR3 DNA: TGTGCCAGCAGTTCCAACACAGGGGGTCGAGGCTACGAGCAGTACTTC.